This T cell receptor (beta chain) was sequenced during a study of control samples from healthy donors and cancer patients. Assay used: immunoSEQ multiplex PCR; TCRdb lists only in-frame clones, some missing. The sample lists 110,000 to 150,000 clones, roughly 92% occurring once. This CDR3 is built from 16 residues. Trimming took 1 base from V and 3 from J, leaving 12 bases between them. CDR1 is SGHVS, CDR2 FNYEAQ, per germline. This TCR was recovered from a man aged 25 to 45 in good health. The sample consisted of blood. The chain links TRBV7-6 to TRBJ2-2; tentative D call: TRBD2 (6 bases). CDR3: CASSLVGGADTGELFF. DNA for the CDR3: TGTGCCAGCAGCTTAGTTGGAGGGGCTGACACCGGGGAGCTGTTTTTT.